Listed here is a single TCR beta chain. Germline V gene data show CDR1 as SGHTA and CDR2 as FQGNSA. With 3 bases clipped from V and 5 bases from J, the junction kept 11 bases outside the gene matches. The CDR3 extends over 16 amino acids. Here immunoSEQ multiplex PCR was the method, and the copy in TCRdb shows in-frame clones only, minus some. The repertoire holds 140,000 to 150,000 clones, with over 70% as singletons. This specimen comes from a study of blood T cell repertoires in COVID-19. The V gene is TRBV7-2, the J gene TRBJ2-7, with 9 bases identical to TRBD1. The clonotype comes from a man in his fifties or sixties who had recovered from COVID-19. The sample was peripheral blood. The DNA for the CDR3 is TGTGCCAGCAGCTTCTTCTCCGGGGACAGGGCCCACGAGCAGTACTTC. Residues: CASSFFSGDRAHEQYF.